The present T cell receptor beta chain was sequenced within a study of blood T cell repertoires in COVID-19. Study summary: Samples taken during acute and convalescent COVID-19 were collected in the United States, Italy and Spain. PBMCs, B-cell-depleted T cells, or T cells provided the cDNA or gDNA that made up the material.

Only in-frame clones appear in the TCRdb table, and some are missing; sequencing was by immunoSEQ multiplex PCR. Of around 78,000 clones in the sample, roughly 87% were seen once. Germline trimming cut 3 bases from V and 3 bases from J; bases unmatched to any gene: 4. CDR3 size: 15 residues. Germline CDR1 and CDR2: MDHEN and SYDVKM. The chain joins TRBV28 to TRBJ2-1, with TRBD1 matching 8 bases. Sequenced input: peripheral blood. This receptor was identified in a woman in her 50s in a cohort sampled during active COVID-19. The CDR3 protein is CASSLDREYYNEQFF. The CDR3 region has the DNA TGTGCCAGCAGTTTGGACAGGGAATACTACAATGAGCAGTTCTTC.